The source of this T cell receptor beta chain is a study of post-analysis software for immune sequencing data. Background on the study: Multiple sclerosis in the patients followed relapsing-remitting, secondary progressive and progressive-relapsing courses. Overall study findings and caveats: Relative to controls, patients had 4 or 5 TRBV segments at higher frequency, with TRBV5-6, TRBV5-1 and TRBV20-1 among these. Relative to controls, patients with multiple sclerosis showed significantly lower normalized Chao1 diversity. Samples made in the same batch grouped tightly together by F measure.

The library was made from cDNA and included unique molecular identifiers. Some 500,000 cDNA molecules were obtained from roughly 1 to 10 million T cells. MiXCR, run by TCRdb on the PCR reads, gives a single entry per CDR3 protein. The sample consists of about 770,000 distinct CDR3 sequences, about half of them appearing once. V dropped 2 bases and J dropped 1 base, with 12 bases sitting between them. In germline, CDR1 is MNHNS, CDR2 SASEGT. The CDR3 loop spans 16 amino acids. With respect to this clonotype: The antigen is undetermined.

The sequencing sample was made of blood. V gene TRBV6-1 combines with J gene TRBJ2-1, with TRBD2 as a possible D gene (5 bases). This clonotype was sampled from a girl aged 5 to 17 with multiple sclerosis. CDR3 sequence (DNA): TGTGCCAGCAGTGAATCAGCAGCGGCGTCCTACAATGAGCAGTTCTTC. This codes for CASSESAAASYNEQFF.